The rows below give T cell receptor beta chains drawn from one sample of a study of shared clonotypes between healthy human individuals. Method: immunoSEQ multiplex PCR; TCRdb's copy keeps in-frame clones and lacks some. The sample shows more than 500,000 clones, approximately 95% of them seen only once. The specimen was naive CD8+ T cells sorted from blood. All receptors come from a woman in her 30s in good health. Both conserved end residues are part of each CDR3. D genes are given only for firm matches. Expanded clones get a size class; other rows say once, few or many, or leave the size out.

abundance: NA
v_gene: TRBV6-5
d_gene: NA
j_gene: TRBJ1-4
CDR3nt: TGTGCCAGCAGTTTAGGCACCTCTACGATGCTGTTTTTT
CDR3aa: CASSLGTSTMLFF

abundance: NA
v_gene: TRBV29-1
d_gene: TRBD1
j_gene: TRBJ1-1
CDR3nt: TGCAGCGTTGGGACAGGGGTGAGCACTGAAGCTTTCTTT
CDR3aa: CSVGTGVSTEAFF

abundance: NA
v_gene: TRBV28
d_gene: NA
j_gene: TRBJ1-1
CDR3nt: TGTGCCAGCATCAAGGGGGGGGGCACTGAAGCTTTCTTT
CDR3aa: CASIKGGGTEAFF

abundance: NA
v_gene: TRBV28
d_gene: NA
j_gene: TRBJ2-7
CDR3nt: TGTGCCAGCAGCTTCGCAGGCTACGAGCAGTACTTC
CDR3aa: CASSFAGYEQYF

abundance: NA
v_gene: TRBV13
d_gene: NA
j_gene: TRBJ1-2
CDR3nt: TGTGCCAGCAGCTTAGACAGGGCTGGCTACACCTTC
CDR3aa: CASSLDRAGYTF

abundance: NA
v_gene: TRBV5-4
d_gene: NA
j_gene: TRBJ2-6
CDR3nt: TGTGCCAGCAGCTGGGGTATGAGGGAACCCAACTCAGGGGCCAACGTCCTGACTTTC
CDR3aa: CASSWGMREPNSGANVLTF

abundance: NA
v_gene: TRBV7-9
d_gene: NA
j_gene: TRBJ2-7
CDR3nt: TGTGCCAGCAGCCCGGACGGATACGAGCAGTACTTC
CDR3aa: CASSPDGYEQYF

abundance: few
v_gene: TRBV27
d_gene: NA
j_gene: TRBJ1-2
CDR3nt: TGTGCCAGCAGTGACAGGAACTATGGCTACACCTTC
CDR3aa: CASSDRNYGYTF

abundance: NA
v_gene: TRBV5-8
d_gene: TRBD1
j_gene: TRBJ1-5
CDR3nt: TGTGCCAGCAGCTTGGGACCTCCGACAGGGCCCTATAGCAATCAGCCCCAGCATTTT
CDR3aa: CASSLGPPTGPYSNQPQHF

abundance: NA
v_gene: TRBV7-9
d_gene: NA
j_gene: TRBJ1-4
CDR3nt: TGTGCCAGCAGTCTTAAACGCGGTTGGGATGAAAAACTGTTTTTT
CDR3aa: CASSLKRGWDEKLFF

abundance: NA
v_gene: TRBV28
d_gene: TRBD1
j_gene: TRBJ1-3
CDR3nt: TGTGCCAGCAGAGAGGTACAGGGGGCGACTGGAAACACCATATATTTT
CDR3aa: CASREVQGATGNTIYF

abundance: NA
v_gene: TRBV7-6
d_gene: TRBD2
j_gene: TRBJ2-7
CDR3nt: TGTGCCAGCAGCTTAGCTTCTAGCGGGATCTACGAGCAGTACTTC
CDR3aa: CASSLASSGIYEQYF

abundance: NA
v_gene: TRBV28
d_gene: NA
j_gene: TRBJ2-7
CDR3nt: TGTGCCAGCAGTTCAACCATAATCCATACGGCGGGTATCTACGAGCAGTACTTC
CDR3aa: CASSSTIIHTAGIYEQYF

abundance: NA
v_gene: TRBV9
d_gene: NA
j_gene: TRBJ1-1
CDR3nt: TGTGCCAGCAGCGTAGACGGAGACGAACGCACTGAAGCTTTCTTT
CDR3aa: CASSVDGDERTEAFF

abundance: NA
v_gene: TRBV27
d_gene: TRBD1
j_gene: TRBJ1-5
CDR3nt: TGTGCCAGCAAGACAGGGGGCGCAAATCAGCCCCAGCATTTT
CDR3aa: CASKTGGANQPQHF

abundance: NA
v_gene: TRBV5-5
d_gene: TRBD2
j_gene: TRBJ2-7
CDR3nt: TGTGCCAGCAGCTTGCTAGCGGGATTCTACGAGCAGTACTTC
CDR3aa: CASSLLAGFYEQYF

abundance: NA
v_gene: TRBV16
d_gene: NA
j_gene: TRBJ1-1
CDR3nt: TGTGCCAGCAGCCACCCCTCACTAGTGAACACTGAAGCTTTCTTT
CDR3aa: CASSHPSLVNTEAFF

abundance: NA
v_gene: TRBV28
d_gene: NA
j_gene: TRBJ2-5
CDR3nt: TGTGCCAGCAATTTAGTAGCGGCCGCGGGGGAGACCCAGTACTTC
CDR3aa: CASNLVAAAGETQYF

abundance: NA
v_gene: TRBV11-1
d_gene: TRBD1
j_gene: TRBJ1-1
CDR3nt: TGTGCCAGCAGTCGGACAGGGCGCACTGAAGCTTTCTTT
CDR3aa: CASSRTGRTEAFF

abundance: NA
v_gene: TRBV2
d_gene: TRBD2
j_gene: TRBJ2-7
CDR3nt: TGTGCCAGCATGCGGGAGGTGTCCTACGAGCAGTACTTC
CDR3aa: CASMREVSYEQYF

abundance: NA
v_gene: TRBV7-2
d_gene: NA
j_gene: TRBJ2-4
CDR3nt: TGTGCCAGCAGCCCGATGCTTGAAGCGGCCAAAAACATTCAGTACTTC
CDR3aa: CASSPMLEAAKNIQYF

abundance: NA
v_gene: TRBV6-5
d_gene: TRBD1
j_gene: TRBJ1-3
CDR3nt: TGTGCCAGCAGCCCGGGGACAGGGGCTGGAAACACCATATATTTT
CDR3aa: CASSPGTGAGNTIYF

abundance: NA
v_gene: TRBV6-4
d_gene: NA
j_gene: TRBJ1-1
CDR3nt: TGTGCCAGCAGCCGGGGGGTGAGTGGCACTGAAGCTTTCTTT
CDR3aa: CASSRGVSGTEAFF

abundance: once
v_gene: TRBV9
d_gene: TRBD1
j_gene: TRBJ2-7
CDR3nt: TGTGCCAGCAGCGTAGAGACAGGGGGGGTCCACGAGCAGTACTTC
CDR3aa: CASSVETGGVHEQYF

abundance: NA
v_gene: TRBV19
d_gene: NA
j_gene: TRBJ1-3
CDR3nt: TGTGCCAGTAGTAATGTCGTGGGAAACACCATATATTTT
CDR3aa: CASSNVVGNTIYF

abundance: once
v_gene: TRBV28
d_gene: TRBD1
j_gene: TRBJ2-7
CDR3nt: TGTGCCAGCACCGGGACAGACACCTACGAGCAGTACTTC
CDR3aa: CASTGTDTYEQYF

abundance: NA
v_gene: TRBV27
d_gene: NA
j_gene: TRBJ1-5
CDR3nt: TGTGCCAGCAGTTCCGATAGCAATCAGCCCCAGCATTTT
CDR3aa: CASSSDSNQPQHF

abundance: NA
v_gene: TRBV7-8
d_gene: TRBD2
j_gene: TRBJ2-1
CDR3nt: TGTGCCAGCAGCTTTTCATCGGGAGGAGAGTTCTTC
CDR3aa: CASSFSSGGEFF

abundance: NA
v_gene: TRBV9
d_gene: TRBD2
j_gene: TRBJ2-1
CDR3nt: TGTGCCAGCAGCGTAGGAGGCAGCGGGGGGTACAATGAGCAGTTCTTC
CDR3aa: CASSVGGSGGYNEQFF

abundance: NA
v_gene: TRBV9
d_gene: NA
j_gene: TRBJ1-4
CDR3nt: TGTGCCAGCAGCGCGTGGGGGGGCGGAACTAATGAAAAACTGTTTTTT
CDR3aa: CASSAWGGGTNEKLFF

abundance: NA
v_gene: TRBV27
d_gene: NA
j_gene: TRBJ2-1
CDR3nt: TGTGCCAGCAGTTTATCCACAGTTTTTCTTTTCAATGAGCAGTTCTTC
CDR3aa: CASSLSTVFLFNEQFF

abundance: NA
v_gene: TRBV16
d_gene: TRBD2
j_gene: TRBJ2-7
CDR3nt: TGTGCCAGCAGCCCCGGGACTAGCGGCTACGAGCAGTACTTC
CDR3aa: CASSPGTSGYEQYF